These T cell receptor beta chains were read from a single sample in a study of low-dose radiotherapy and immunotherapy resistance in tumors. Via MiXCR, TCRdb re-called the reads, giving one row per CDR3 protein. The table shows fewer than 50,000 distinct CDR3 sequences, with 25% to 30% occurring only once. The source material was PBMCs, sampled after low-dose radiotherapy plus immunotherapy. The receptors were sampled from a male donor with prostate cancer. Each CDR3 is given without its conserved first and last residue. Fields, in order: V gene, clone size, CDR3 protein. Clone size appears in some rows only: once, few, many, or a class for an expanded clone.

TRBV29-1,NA,SVGTAQAQH
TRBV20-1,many,SARDRSGSSYNEQF
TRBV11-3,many,ASSLGGLPGANYEQY
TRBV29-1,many,SAETGPGETQY
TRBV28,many,ASSLKDREQF
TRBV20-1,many,SAEGPNEQY
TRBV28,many,ASSFTGSTEAF
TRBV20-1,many,SPTFPGYNEQF
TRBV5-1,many,ASSLAAGGSGELF
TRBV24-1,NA,ATSDVGTSAGELF
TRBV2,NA,ASDNGLAGVGEQY
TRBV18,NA,ASSLGSGACNEQF
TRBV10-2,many,ASSSHGVLEQY
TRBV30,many,AWSPREGYT
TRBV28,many,ASSLGGAFTGELF
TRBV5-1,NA,ASSLTSGRAIDEQF
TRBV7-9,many,ASRRLIGVRSYNEQF
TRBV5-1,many,ASKSTSGEVYEQY
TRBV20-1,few,SARVLTEQF
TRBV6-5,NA,ASSYEGGGEQF
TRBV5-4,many,ASSSTYGLDEQY
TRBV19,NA,ASSISDYPHGELF
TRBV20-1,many,SATEREDYEQY